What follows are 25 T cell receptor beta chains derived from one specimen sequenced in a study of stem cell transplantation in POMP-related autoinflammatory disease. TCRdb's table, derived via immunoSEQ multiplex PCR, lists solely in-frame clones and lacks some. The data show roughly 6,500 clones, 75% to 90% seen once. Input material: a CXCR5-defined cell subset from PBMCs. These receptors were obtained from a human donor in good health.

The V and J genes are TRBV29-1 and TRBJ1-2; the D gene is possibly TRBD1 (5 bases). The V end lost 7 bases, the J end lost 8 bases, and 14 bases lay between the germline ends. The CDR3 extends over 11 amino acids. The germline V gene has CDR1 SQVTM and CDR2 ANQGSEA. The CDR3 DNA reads TGCAGCGAAATAGGGGCTGAGGGCTACACCTTC. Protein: CSEIGAEGYTF.

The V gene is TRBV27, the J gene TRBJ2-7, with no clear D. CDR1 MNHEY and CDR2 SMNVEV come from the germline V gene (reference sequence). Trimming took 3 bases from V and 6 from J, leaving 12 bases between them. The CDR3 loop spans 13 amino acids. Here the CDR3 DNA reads TGTGCCAGCAGTTTTACGATTCTCGGCGAGCAGTACTTC. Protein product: CASSFTILGEQYF.

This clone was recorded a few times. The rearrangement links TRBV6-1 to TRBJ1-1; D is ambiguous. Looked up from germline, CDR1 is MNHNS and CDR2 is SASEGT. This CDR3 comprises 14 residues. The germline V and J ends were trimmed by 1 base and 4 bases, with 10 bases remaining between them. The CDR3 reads CASSEGGLGTEAFF. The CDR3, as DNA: TGTGCCAGCAGTGAAGGGGGATTGGGCACTGAAGCTTTCTTT.

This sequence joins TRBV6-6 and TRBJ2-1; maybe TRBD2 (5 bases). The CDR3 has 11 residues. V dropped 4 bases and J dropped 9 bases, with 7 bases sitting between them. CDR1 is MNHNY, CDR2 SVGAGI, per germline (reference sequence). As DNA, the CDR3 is TGTGCCAGCAGTTCCGAGGGTGAGCAGTTCTTC. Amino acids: CASSSEGEQFF.

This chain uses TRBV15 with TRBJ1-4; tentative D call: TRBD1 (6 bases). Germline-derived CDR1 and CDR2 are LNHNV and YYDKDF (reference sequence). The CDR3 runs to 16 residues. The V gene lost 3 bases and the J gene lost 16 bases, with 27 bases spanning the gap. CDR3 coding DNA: TGTGCCACCAGCAGTGCCGGGACACTCAGAAAAACGAATGGGTTTTTT. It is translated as CATSSAGTLRKTNGFF.

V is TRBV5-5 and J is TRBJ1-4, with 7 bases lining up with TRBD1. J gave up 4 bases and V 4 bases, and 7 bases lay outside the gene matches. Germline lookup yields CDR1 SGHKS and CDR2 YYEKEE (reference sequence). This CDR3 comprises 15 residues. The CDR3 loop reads CASSIGTDINEKLFF. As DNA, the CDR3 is TGTGCCAGCAGCATTGGGACAGATATTAATGAAAAACTGTTTTTT.

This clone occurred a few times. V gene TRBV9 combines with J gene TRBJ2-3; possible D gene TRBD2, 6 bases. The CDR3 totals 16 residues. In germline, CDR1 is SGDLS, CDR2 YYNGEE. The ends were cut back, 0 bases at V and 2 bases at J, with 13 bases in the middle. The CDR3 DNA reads TGTGCCAGCAGCGTAGATGGCGGGGCCACCACAGATACGCAGTATTTT. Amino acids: CASSVDGGATTDTQYF. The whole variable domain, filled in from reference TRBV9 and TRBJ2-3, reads DSGVTQTPKHLITATGQRVTLRCSPRSGDLSVYWYQQSLDQGLQFLIQYYNGEERAKGNILERFSAQQFPDLHSELNLSSLELGDSALYFCASSVDGGATTDTQYFGPGTRLTVL.

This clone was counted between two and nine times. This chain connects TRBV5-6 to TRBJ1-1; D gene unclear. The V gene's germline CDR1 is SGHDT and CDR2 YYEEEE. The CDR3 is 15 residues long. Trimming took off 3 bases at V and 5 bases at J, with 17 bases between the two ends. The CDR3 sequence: CASSWEMALGTEAFF. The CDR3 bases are TGTGCCAGCAGCTGGGAGATGGCCCTGGGGACTGAAGCTTTCTTT.

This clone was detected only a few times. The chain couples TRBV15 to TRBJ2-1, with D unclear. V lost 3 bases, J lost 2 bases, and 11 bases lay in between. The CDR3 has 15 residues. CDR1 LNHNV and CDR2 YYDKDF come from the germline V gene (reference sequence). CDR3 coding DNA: TGTGCCACCAGCAGGCCGGGCCTTACCTACAATGAGCAGTTCTTC. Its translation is CATSRPGLTYNEQFF.

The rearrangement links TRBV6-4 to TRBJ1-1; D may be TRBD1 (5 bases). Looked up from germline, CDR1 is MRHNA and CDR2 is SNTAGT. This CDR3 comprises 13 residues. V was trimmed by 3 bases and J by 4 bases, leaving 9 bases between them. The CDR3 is CASSEGVGTEAFF. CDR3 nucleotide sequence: TGTGCCAGCAGTGAAGGGGTGGGCACTGAAGCTTTCTTT.

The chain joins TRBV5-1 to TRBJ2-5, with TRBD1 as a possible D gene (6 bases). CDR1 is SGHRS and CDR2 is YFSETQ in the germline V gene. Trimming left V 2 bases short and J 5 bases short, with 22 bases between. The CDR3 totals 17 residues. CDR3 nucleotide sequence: TGCGCCAGCAGCTTCCGGGACAACACCGTGTTACGTGAGACCCAGTACTTC. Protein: CASSFRDNTVLRETQYF.

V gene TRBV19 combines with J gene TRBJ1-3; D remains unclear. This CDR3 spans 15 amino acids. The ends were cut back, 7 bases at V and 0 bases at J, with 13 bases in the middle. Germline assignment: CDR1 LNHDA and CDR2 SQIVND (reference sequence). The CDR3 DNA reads TGTGCCAGTAAGGGTACGGTCAACTCTGGAAACACCATATATTTT. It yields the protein CASKGTVNSGNTIYF. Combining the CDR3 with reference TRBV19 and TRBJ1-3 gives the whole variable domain DGGITQSPKYLFRKEGQNVTLSCEQNLNHDAMYWYRQDPGQGLRLIYYSQIVNDFQKGDIAEGYSVSREKKESFPLTVTSAQKNPTAFYLCASKGTVNSGNTIYFGEGSWLTVV.

The DNA for the CDR3 is TGTGCCAGCCAGGACAGTGCAATGAACGAGCAGTACTTC. As protein: CASQDSAMNEQYF. V usage is TRBV7-9 and J usage is TRBJ2-7, with a tentative D call TRBD1 (6 bases). The CDR3 loop spans 13 amino acids. Germline V gives CDR1 SEHNR, CDR2 FQNEAQ (reference sequence). Trimming pared 8 bases from V and 5 bases from J, leaving 16 bases between.

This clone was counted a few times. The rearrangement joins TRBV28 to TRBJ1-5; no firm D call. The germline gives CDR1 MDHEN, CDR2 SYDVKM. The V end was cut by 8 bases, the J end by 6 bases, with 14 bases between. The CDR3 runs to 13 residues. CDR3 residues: CASGLAGSQPQHF. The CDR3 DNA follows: TGTGCCAGCGGTCTCGCGGGGAGTCAGCCCCAGCATTTT.

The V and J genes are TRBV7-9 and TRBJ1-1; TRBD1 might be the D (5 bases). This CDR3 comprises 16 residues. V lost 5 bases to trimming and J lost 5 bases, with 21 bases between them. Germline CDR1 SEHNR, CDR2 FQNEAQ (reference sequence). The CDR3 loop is CASSPAGTAARTEAFF. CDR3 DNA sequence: TGTGCCAGCAGCCCCGCGGGGACCGCGGCGAGGACTGAAGCTTTCTTT.

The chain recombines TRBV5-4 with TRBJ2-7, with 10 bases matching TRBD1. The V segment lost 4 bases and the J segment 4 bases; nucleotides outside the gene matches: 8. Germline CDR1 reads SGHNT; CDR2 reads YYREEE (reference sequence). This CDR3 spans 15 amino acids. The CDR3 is CASSQFRTGGYEQYF. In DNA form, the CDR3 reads TGTGCCAGCAGCCAATTCCGGACAGGGGGGTACGAGCAGTACTTC.

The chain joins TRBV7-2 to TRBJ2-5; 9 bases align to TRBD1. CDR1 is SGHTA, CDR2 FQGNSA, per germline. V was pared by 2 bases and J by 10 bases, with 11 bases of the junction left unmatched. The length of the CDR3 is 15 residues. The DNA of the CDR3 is TGTGCCAGCAGCTTAAAGGGACAGGGTAGTTGGGACCAGTACTTC. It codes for CASSLKGQGSWDQYF.

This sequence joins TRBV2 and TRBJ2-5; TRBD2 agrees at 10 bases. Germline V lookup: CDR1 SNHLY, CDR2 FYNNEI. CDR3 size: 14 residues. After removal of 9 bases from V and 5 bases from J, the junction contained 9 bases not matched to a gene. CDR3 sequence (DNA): TGTGCCAGTCTAGCGGGGGCCGGTCGGGAGACCCAGTACTTC. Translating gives CASLAGAGRETQYF.

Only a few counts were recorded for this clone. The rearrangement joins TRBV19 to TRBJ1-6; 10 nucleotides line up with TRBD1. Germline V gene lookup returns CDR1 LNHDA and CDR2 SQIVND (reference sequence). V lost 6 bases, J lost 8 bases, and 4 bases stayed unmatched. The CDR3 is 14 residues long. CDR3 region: CASRTGTGDSPLHF. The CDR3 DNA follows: TGTGCCAGTAGGACCGGGACAGGGGATTCACCCCTCCACTTT.

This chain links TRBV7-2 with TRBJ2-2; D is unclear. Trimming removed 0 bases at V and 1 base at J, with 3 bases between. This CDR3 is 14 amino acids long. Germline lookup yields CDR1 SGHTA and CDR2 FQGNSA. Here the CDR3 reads CASSLALNTGELFF. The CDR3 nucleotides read TGTGCCAGCAGCTTAGCGCTGAACACCGGGGAGCTGTTTTTT.

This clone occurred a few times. CDR3 DNA sequence: TGTGCCAGCAGCTTGGGCCGGGACAACTATGGCTACACCTTC. It yields the protein CASSLGRDNYGYTF. This rearrangement joins TRBV5-4 to TRBJ1-2; the D gene is possibly TRBD1 (5 bases). The CDR3 is 14 amino acids. CDR1 is SGHNT, CDR2 YYREEE, per germline (reference sequence). The V gene lost 0 bases and the J gene lost 2 bases, with 8 bases spanning the gap.

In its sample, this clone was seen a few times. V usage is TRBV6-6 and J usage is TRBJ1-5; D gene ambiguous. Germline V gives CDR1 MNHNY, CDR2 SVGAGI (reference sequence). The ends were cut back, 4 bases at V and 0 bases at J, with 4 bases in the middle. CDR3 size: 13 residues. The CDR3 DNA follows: TGTGCCAGCAGTTCAAATAGCAATCAGCCCCAGCATTTT. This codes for CASSSNSNQPQHF.

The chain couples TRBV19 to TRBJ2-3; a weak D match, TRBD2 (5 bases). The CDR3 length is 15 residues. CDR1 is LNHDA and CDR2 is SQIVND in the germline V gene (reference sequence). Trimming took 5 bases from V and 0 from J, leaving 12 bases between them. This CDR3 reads CASSPRAVSTDTQYF. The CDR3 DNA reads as TGTGCCAGTAGTCCCAGAGCGGTAAGCACAGATACGCAGTATTTT.

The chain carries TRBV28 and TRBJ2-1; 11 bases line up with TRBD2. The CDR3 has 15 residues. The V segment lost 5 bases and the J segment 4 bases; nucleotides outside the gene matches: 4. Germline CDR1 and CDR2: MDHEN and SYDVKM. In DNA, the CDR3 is TGTGCCAGCAGTGTGTCTAGCGGGGGGTACAATGAGCAGTTCTTC. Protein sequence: CASSVSSGGYNEQFF.

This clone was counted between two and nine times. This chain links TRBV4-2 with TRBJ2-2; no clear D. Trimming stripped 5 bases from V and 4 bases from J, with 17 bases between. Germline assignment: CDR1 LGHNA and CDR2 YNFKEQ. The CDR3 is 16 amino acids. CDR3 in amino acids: CASSSTKTASTGELFF. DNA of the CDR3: TGTGCCAGCAGCTCGACAAAAACGGCATCCACCGGGGAGCTGTTTTTT.